The 12 T cell receptor beta chains below come from one sample, sequenced in a study of CD8 T cells in Susac syndrome (dated by TCRdb to between 2018 and 2020). Receptor libraries were prepared by the immunoSEQ multiplex PCR assay. RNA was extracted using the RNeasy kit, and about 0.45 to 1 microgram was reverse transcribed with random hexamers. TCRdb ran its own pipeline on the public reads, namely fastp trimming at Q25 and MiXCR clone calling, and kept in-frame beta chains. Entries are consolidated by CDR3 protein sequence, retaining the most common genes and DNA. In all, the sample holds about 300,000 distinct CDR3 sequences, and around 91% of those were seen once. The ten biggest clones cover approximately 0.18% of the sample. The sample taken for sequencing was CD8+ T cells from PBMCs. The receptor source for this set is a human donor with multiple sclerosis.

The gene calls are TRBV5-4 and TRBJ2-1; 10 bases are a match to TRBD2. The CDR3 sequence is 16 residues long. V was pared by 5 bases and J by 4 bases, with 9 bases of the junction left unmatched. Germline loops: CDR1 SGHNT, CDR2 YYREEE (reference sequence). DNA of the CDR3: TGTGCCAGCAGATTCTCTAGCGGGGGTTCTTACAATGAGCAGTTCTTC. This codes for CASRFSSGGSYNEQFF.

The gene calls are TRBV29-1 and TRBJ2-2; 7 nucleotides align to TRBD2. The V and J ends lost 6 bases and 5 bases, in that order; junction bases with no gene match: 18. The germline V gene encodes CDR1 SQVTM and CDR2 ANQGSEA. The CDR3 covers 17 residues. CDR3 amino acids: CSVRVPRGDYGTGELFF. CDR3 coding DNA: TGCAGCGTCCGAGTCCCTCGGGGGGACTACGGAACCGGGGAGCTGTTTTTT.

The chain links TRBV7-8 to TRBJ2-7; possibly TRBD1 for D (6 bases). Germline V gene lookup returns CDR1 SGHVS and CDR2 FQNEAQ. V lost 5 bases and J 8 bases, leaving 16 bases between the germline ends. The length of the CDR3 is 13 residues. CDR3: CASSTRTDLKQYF. The DNA of the CDR3 is TGTGCCAGCAGCACCCGGACAGACCTCAAGCAGTACTTC.

CDR3: CASSQEPAYEQYF. The CDR3, as DNA: TGCGCCAGCAGCCAAGAGCCAGCCTACGAGCAGTACTTC. This sequence joins TRBV4-1 and TRBJ2-7; D call uncertain. V lost 0 bases and J lost 2, with 5 bases in between. This CDR3 comprises 13 residues. Germline V lookup: CDR1 MGHRA, CDR2 YSYEKL.

This chain connects TRBV4-3 to TRBJ1-5; 7 nucleotides align to TRBD1. This CDR3 contains 17 residues. J gave up 0 bases and V 1 base, and 6 bases lay outside the gene matches. Germline CDR1 reads LGHNA; CDR2 reads YSLEER. The CDR3 coding sequence is TGCGCCAGCAGCCAAGGCCGACAGGGATATAGCAATCAGCCCCAGCATTTT. Translation gives CASSQGRQGYSNQPQHF.

The chain couples TRBV5-7 to TRBJ2-1; weak D call: TRBD1 (6 bases). TRBV5-7 is filed as an ORF, its function uncertain. The CDR3 sequence is 18 residues long. The V end was cut by 1 base, the J end by 6 bases, with 23 bases between. CDR3 amino acids: CASSLPGQNGVRPNEQFF. As DNA, the CDR3 is TGTGCCAGCAGCTTGCCTGGACAGAACGGCGTTAGACCCAATGAGCAGTTCTTC.

The chain recombines TRBV9 with TRBJ1-2, with a tentative D call TRBD1 (6 bases). Germline values: CDR1 SGDLS, CDR2 YYNGEE. CDR3 length equals 17 residues. V shed 0 bases and J shed 0 bases, with 15 bases lying between them. The DNA for the CDR3 is TGTGCCAGCAGCGTAGCGGAGTGGGGGCCTGCTAACTATGGCTACACCTTC. Translation gives CASSVAEWGPANYGYTF.

J is TRBJ2-7 and V is TRBV27; TRBD2 might be the D (6 bases). The ends were cut back, 0 bases at V and 3 bases at J, with 18 bases in the middle. This CDR3 has 17 residues. In germline, CDR1 is MNHEY, CDR2 SMNVEV (reference sequence). The CDR3 nucleotides are TGTGCCAGCAGTTTATCACCCGGACTATTGGGGATCTACGAGCAGTACTTC. This sequence encodes CASSLSPGLLGIYEQYF.

The rearrangement uses TRBV7-3 and TRBJ2-7; perhaps TRBD2 as D (5 bases). Between the trimmed V and J ends, which lost 4 bases and 5 bases, there was a span of 12 bases. From germline, CDR1 is SGHTA and CDR2 FQGTGA. CDR3 length: 13 residues. CDR3 coding DNA: TGTGCCAGCAGCTATCATGTCGGGGACGAGCAGTACTTC. Its translation: CASSYHVGDEQYF.

The J gene is TRBJ2-3, the V gene TRBV3-1; a possible D gene is TRBD2 (6 bases). The CDR3 loop spans 17 amino acids. V was clipped by 0 bases and J by 2 bases, with 15 bases between them. Germline CDR1 is LGHDT and CDR2 is YNNKEL (reference sequence). The CDR3 region has the DNA TGTGCCAGCAGCCAAGAATGGTTTAGCGGAGCCACAGATACGCAGTATTTT. This codes for CASSQEWFSGATDTQYF.

V and J are TRBV12-3 or TRBV12-4 and TRBJ2-2; tentatively, D is TRBD2 (5 bases). The CDR3 contains 18 residues. The V gene lost 3 bases and the J gene lost 3 bases, with 20 bases spanning the gap. The CDR3 reads CASSLRVVRERDTGELFF. The CDR3 DNA reads TGTGCCAGCAGTTTGCGGGTCGTCCGTGAACGTGACACCGGGGAGCTGTTTTTT.

The rearrangement joins TRBV27 to TRBJ2-3, with a possible D match to TRBD1 (6 bases). The V gene's germline CDR1 is MNHEY and CDR2 SMNVEV (reference sequence). The V and J ends lost 5 bases and 2 bases respectively, with 17 bases between them. The CDR3 is 16 amino acids. For the CDR3, the DNA is TGTGCCAGCAGTGAGAACCCAGGGGCTATCACAGATACGCAGTATTTT. This encodes CASSENPGAITDTQYF.